The clone carrying this T cell receptor beta chain was recorded at least ten times. Lacking the conserved final phenylalanine or tryptophan, this CDR3 likely reflects a read error. CDR3 length equals 16 residues. Germline V gene data show CDR1 as SGHAT and CDR2 as FQNNGV. Trimming removed 1 base at V and 4 bases at J, with 16 bases between. This entry belongs to a study of tumor-infiltrating lymphocytes in primary liver carcinoma. The source material, 20-30 mg of unsorted bulk tissue, was used to co-extract RNA and DNA. Synthesis of TCR beta cDNA was carried out from 450 to 650 ng total RNA with a constant-region primer. Slightly modified ARM-PCR served as the procedure for the TCR beta libraries. These libraries came from three rounds of nested multiplex PCR. PCR rounds one and two used TRBV1-TRBV30 forward primers with a C-beta reverse primer for around 9 cycles each. Via MiXCR, TCRdb re-called the multiplex PCR reads, giving one row per CDR3 protein. The sample includes roughly 32,000 distinct CDR3 sequences, around 66% of them seen just once.

The sample comprised liver tumor tissue from sampling region 3. Subset denoted: tumor region T3, left-lateral pole. The TCR originated in a woman in her twenties or thirties with primary liver carcinoma and hepatitis B virus infection. This chain connects TRBV11-2 to TRBJ2-5, with D perhaps matching TRBD2 (5 bases). For the CDR3, the DNA is TGTGCCAGCAGCTTAGGATTTTCACCCAGCGGAGAGACCCAGTACTCC. Protein product: CASSLGFSPSGETQYS.